A selection of T cell receptor beta chains follows, all from one sample in a study of MAIT cells during Salmonella Paratyphi A infection. TCRdb redid the calling of the 5' RACE reads with MiXCR, one entry per CDR3 protein. The sample has roughly 430 distinct CDR3 sequences, roughly 40% seen once. The sample comprised MAIT cells from PBMCs. The source is an adult in good health. Both conserved end residues are part of each CDR3. A D gene is named only where the DNA matches it firmly. Clone size is shown for a subset of rows, as once, few, many or a class of expanded clone.

D gene	clone size	V gene	J gene	CDR3 protein	CDR3 DNA
TRBD1	hyperexpanded	TRBV6-4	TRBJ1-6	CASSDSAGQQVSPLHF	TGTGCCAGCAGTGACTCGGCGGGACAGCAAGTTTCACCCCTCCACTTT
TRBD1	hyperexpanded	TRBV6-2/TRBV6-3	TRBJ2-1	CASSYQGAQNEQFF	TGTGCCAGCAGTTATCAGGGGGCGCAGAATGAGCAGTTCTTC
TRBD1	.	TRBV4-3	TRBJ2-6	CASSQETGSGVNVLTF	TGCGCCAGCAGCCAAGAGACAGGGTCTGGGGTCAACGTCCTGACTTTC
.	medium-sized	TRBV7-7	TRBJ1-1	CASSSTMNTEAFF	TGTGCCAGCAGCTCTACTATGAACACTGAAGCTTTCTTT
.	.	TRBV27	TRBJ1-1	CASSLETAGWTEAFF	TGTGCCAGCAGCTTAGAGACGGCAGGGTGGACTGAAGCTTTCTTT
.	few	TRBV19	TRBJ1-1	CASSGTEAFF	TGTGCCAGTAGCGGCACTGAAGCTTTCTTT
TRBD2	.	TRBV6-1	TRBJ2-2	CASSLSGGDTGELFF	TGTGCCAGCAGTCTTAGCGGGGGAGACACCGGGGAGCTGTTTTTT
.	.	TRBV6-2/TRBV6-3	TRBJ1-5	CASSYSPEGQPQHF	TGTGCCAGCAGTTACTCACCGGAAGGACAGCCCCAGCATTTT
.	few	TRBV24-1	TRBJ2-1	CATSTREDYNEQFF	TGTGCCACTAGTACCCGAGAGGACTACAATGAGCAGTTCTTC
TRBD1	large	TRBV3-1	TRBJ2-3	CASSHGTGDTDTQYF	TGTGCCAGCAGCCATGGGACAGGGGACACAGATACGCAGTATTTT
TRBD1	.	TRBV6-2/TRBV6-3	TRBJ1-2	CASRPTGEENYGYTF	TGTGCCAGCAGGCCGACAGGGGAGGAGAACTATGGCTACACCTTC
TRBD1	.	TRBV6-2/TRBV6-3	TRBJ2-7	CASSSADRSEQYF	TGTGCCAGCAGTTCCGCGGACAGGAGCGAGCAGTACTTC
.	few	TRBV6-4	TRBJ2-2	CASSDRDTGELFF	TGTGCCAGCAGTGACAGGGACACCGGGGAGCTGTTTTTT
.	.	TRBV7-9	TRBJ1-1	CASSPGREAFF	TGTGCCAGCAGCCCCGGGAGGGAGGCTTTCTTT
TRBD1	.	TRBV20-1	TRBJ2-5	CSARWGQSTETQYF	TGCAGTGCACGGTGGGGACAGTCTACAGAGACCCAGTACTTC
TRBD2	.	TRBV20-1	TRBJ2-2	CSARSLAGDTGELFF	TGCAGTGCTAGGTCGCTAGCGGGAGATACCGGGGAGCTGTTTTTT
.	.	TRBV20-1	TRBJ2-7	CSAPRGGTDYEQYF	TGCAGTGCACCCCGAGGGGGGACAGACTACGAGCAGTACTTC
.	.	TRBV5-6	TRBJ1-2	CASSQRQTPSYGYTF	TGTGCCAGCAGCCAACGACAGACACCTAGCTATGGCTACACCTTC
TRBD2	.	TRBV7-9	TRBJ2-1	CASSLLVSGGNEQFF	TGTGCCAGCAGCTTATTAGTCAGCGGGGGCAATGAGCAGTTCTTC
.	large	TRBV4-3	TRBJ1-2	CASSQDLEFSNNGYTF	TGCGCCAGCAGCCAAGATTTGGAGTTCTCCAATAATGGCTACACCTTC
.	.	TRBV6-4	TRBJ2-6	CASSDSTGANVLTF	TGTGCCAGCAGTGACTCGACAGGGGCCAACGTCCTGACTTTC
.	.	TRBV20-1	TRBJ2-1	CSARGRLDYNEQFF	TGCAGTGCTAGAGGTCGACTGGACTACAATGAGCAGTTCTTC
.	hyperexpanded	TRBV6-5	TRBJ2-1	CASSPRTEYNEQFF	TGTGCCAGCAGTCCTAGGACAGAATACAATGAGCAGTTCTTC
.	.	TRBV6-2/TRBV6-3	TRBJ2-2	CASSYSSDTGELFF	TGTGCCAGCAGTTACTCTAGCGACACCGGGGAGCTGTTTTTT
.	.	TRBV24-1	TRBJ2-3	CATSDKGFGTDTQYF	TGTGCCACCAGTGATAAGGGGTTCGGCACAGATACGCAGTATTTT
TRBD1	.	TRBV6-4	TRBJ2-3	CASSPGQGADTQYF	TGTGCCAGCAGCCCGGGACAGGGGGCAGATACGCAGTATTTT
TRBD2	.	TRBV7-6	TRBJ2-7	CASSLELAGESYEQYF	TGTGCCAGCAGCTTAGAACTAGCGGGAGAATCCTACGAGCAGTACTTC
.	large	TRBV6-2/TRBV6-3	TRBJ2-1	CASSYEGSGYNEQFF	TGTGCCAGCAGTTACGAGGGATCCGGCTACAATGAGCAGTTCTTC
TRBD1	medium-sized	TRBV4-3	TRBJ2-6	CASSQGDRGASGANVLTF	TGCGCCAGCAGCCAAGGAGACAGGGGGGCCTCTGGGGCCAACGTCCTGACTTTC
.	few	TRBV20-1	TRBJ1-5	CSASQETAGNQPQHF	TGCAGTGCTAGTCAAGAGACAGCGGGCAATCAGCCCCAGCATTTT
TRBD2	.	TRBV6-4	TRBJ2-1	CASSPGTSGADEQFF	TGTGCCAGCAGTCCCGGGACTAGCGGGGCAGATGAGCAGTTCTTC
TRBD2	hyperexpanded	TRBV10-2	TRBJ2-1	CASSETSGGEYNEQFF	TGCGCCAGCAGTGAGACTAGCGGGGGGGAGTACAATGAGCAGTTCTTC
TRBD1	few	TRBV20-1	TRBJ2-5	CSAKTGDPQETQYF	TGCAGTGCTAAAACAGGGGACCCTCAAGAGACCCAGTACTTC
.	.	TRBV7-6	TRBJ2-3	CASSLQPRGTQYF	TGTGCCAGCAGCTTACAGCCCCGGGGTACGCAGTATTTT
.	.	TRBV6-4	TRBJ1-1	CASSVTDRSEAFF	TGTGCCAGCAGTGTCACCGACAGGAGTGAAGCTTTCTTT
.	.	TRBV20-1	TRBJ2-3	CSNNDPLVTDTQYF	TGCAGTAACAACGACCCTCTCGTAACAGATACGCAGTATTTT
TRBD2	.	TRBV9	TRBJ2-3	CASSVASGRSPDTQYF	TGTGCCAGCAGCGTAGCTAGCGGGAGGTCCCCAGATACGCAGTATTTT
.	.	TRBV6-2/TRBV6-3	TRBJ2-2	CASSSGDTGELFF	TGTGCCAGCAGCTCGGGAGACACCGGGGAGCTGTTTTTT
TRBD2	.	TRBV20-1	TRBJ2-5	CSAHGFGSTSGRSQETQYF	TGCAGTGCCCACGGCTTCGGGAGTACTAGCGGGAGGAGCCAAGAGACCCAGTACTTC
TRBD1	.	TRBV6-4	TRBJ2-1	CASSDLEGANEQFF	TGTGCCAGCAGTGACCTTGAGGGGGCCAATGAGCAGTTCTTC
.	.	TRBV3-1	TRBJ2-3	CASSQEGRDYTDTQYF	TGTGCCAGCAGCCAAGAAGGCCGTGACTACACAGATACGCAGTATTTT
.	.	TRBV9	TRBJ1-1	CASSVVGSPNTEAFF	TGTGCCAGCAGCGTAGTTGGCAGCCCGAACACTGAAGCTTTCTTT
TRBD2	.	TRBV6-4	TRBJ2-3	CASSASSGGADTQYF	TGTGCCAGCAGTGCCTCTAGCGGGGGCGCAGATACGCAGTATTTT
TRBD2	.	TRBV7-9	TRBJ2-7	CASSLGTSGKGEQYF	TGTGCCAGCAGCCTAGGAACTAGCGGGAAAGGCGAGCAGTACTTC
.	large	TRBV4-3	TRBJ1-6	CASSRKGPGEGSPLHF	TGCGCCAGCAGCCGTAAAGGGCCAGGGGAGGGTTCACCCCTCCACTTT
.	.	TRBV20-1	TRBJ1-6	CSASKDRETSPLHF	TGCAGTGCTAGCAAGGATAGAGAGACTTCACCCCTCCACTTT
.	.	TRBV7-8	TRBJ1-1	CASSSPSGDNIIPDTEAFF	TGTGCCAGCAGCTCACCGTCGGGGGACAATATCATCCCGGACACTGAAGCTTTCTTT
.	large	TRBV6-5	TRBJ2-3	CASSLRLEADTQYF	TGTGCCAGCAGCCTACGACTAGAGGCAGATACGCAGTATTTT
.	.	TRBV7-2	TRBJ2-5	CASSSDWGQETQYF	TGTGCCAGCAGCTCCGATTGGGGCCAAGAGACCCAGTACTTC
.	.	TRBV12-5	TRBJ1-5	CASGLGSREPQHF	TGTGCTAGTGGTTTGGGCAGCCGTGAGCCCCAGCATTTT
TRBD1	medium-sized	TRBV20-1	TRBJ1-1	CSARTGDTEAFF	TGCAGTGCTAGGACAGGGGACACTGAAGCTTTCTTT
TRBD2	.	TRBV4-3	TRBJ2-1	CASSQGGGYNEQFF	TGCGCCAGCAGCCAAGGGGGAGGGTACAATGAGCAGTTCTTC